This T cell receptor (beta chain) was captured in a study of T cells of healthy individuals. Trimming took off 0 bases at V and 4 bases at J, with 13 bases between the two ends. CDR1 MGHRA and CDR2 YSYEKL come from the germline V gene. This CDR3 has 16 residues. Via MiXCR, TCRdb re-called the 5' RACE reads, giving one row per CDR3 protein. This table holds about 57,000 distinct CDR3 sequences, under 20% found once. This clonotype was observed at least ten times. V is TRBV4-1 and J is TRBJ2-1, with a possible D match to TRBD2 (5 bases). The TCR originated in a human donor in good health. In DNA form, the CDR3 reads TGCGCCAGCAGCCAAGATTCAACGGGGAATTACAATGAGCAGTTCTTC. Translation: CASSQDSTGNYNEQFF.